The clone carrying this T cell receptor (beta chain) turned up a few times. The antigen remains undetermined. This sample is part of a study of T cells in Graves' hyperthyroidism and ophthalmopathy. Amplified regions were TCR beta CDR3 sequences from RNA transcripts. HTBI primers were employed in a first-round RT-PCR of the TCR CDR3. TCRdb passed the multiplex PCR reads through MiXCR, listing each CDR3 protein once. This table has 390,000 or so distinct CDR3 sequences, under 15% appearing once. V shed 7 bases, J shed 1 base, and the junction held 6 bases outside the gene matches. This CDR3 is 14 amino acids long. Looked up from germline, CDR1 is LNHDA and CDR2 is SQIVND (reference sequence). The study, taken as a whole, reports: Blood samples included most of the expanded thyroid clonotypes exceeding 0.001.

Uncontrolled infections, other autoimmune diseases, pregnancy or lactation led to exclusion of patients. The chain employs TRBV19 and TRBJ2-5, with 7 bases lining up with TRBD1. This receptor was obtained from a man in his late teens or twenties with Graves' ophthalmopathy. Source material: blood. In DNA form, the CDR3 reads TGTGCCAGTACCAAGGGGACAGTCCAAGAGACCCAGTACTTC. Translating it yields CASTKGTVQETQYF. Together with reference TRBV19 and TRBJ2-5, the CDR3 gives the full variable domain: DGGITQSPKYLFRKEGQNVTLSCEQNLNHDAMYWYRQDPGQGLRLIYYSQIVNDFQKGDIAEGYSVSREKKESFPLTVTSAQKNPTAFYLCASTKGTVQETQYFGPGTRLLVL.